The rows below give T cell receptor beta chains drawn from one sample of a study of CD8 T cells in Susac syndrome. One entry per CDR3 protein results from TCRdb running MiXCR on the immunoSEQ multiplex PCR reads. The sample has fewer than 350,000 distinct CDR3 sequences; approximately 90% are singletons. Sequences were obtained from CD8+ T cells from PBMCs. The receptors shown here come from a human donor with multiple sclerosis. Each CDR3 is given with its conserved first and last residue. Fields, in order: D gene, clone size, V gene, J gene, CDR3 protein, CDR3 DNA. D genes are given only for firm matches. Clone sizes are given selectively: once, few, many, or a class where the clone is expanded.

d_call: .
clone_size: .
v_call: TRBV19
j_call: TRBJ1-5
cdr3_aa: CASSAPRTNQPQHF
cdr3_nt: TGTGCCAGTAGTGCCCCGCGGACCAATCAGCCCCAGCATTTT

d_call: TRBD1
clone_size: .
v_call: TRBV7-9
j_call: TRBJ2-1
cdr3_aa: CASSFMDRGQGNEQFF
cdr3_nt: TGTGCCAGCAGCTTCATGGACAGGGGGCAAGGCAATGAGCAGTTCTTC

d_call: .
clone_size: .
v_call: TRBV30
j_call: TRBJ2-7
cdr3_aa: CAWSVPGEQYF
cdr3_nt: TGTGCCTGGAGTGTCCCCGGCGAGCAGTACTTC

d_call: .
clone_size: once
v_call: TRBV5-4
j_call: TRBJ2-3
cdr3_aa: CASGLGTSSTDTQYF
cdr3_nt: TGTGCCAGCGGTTTGGGGACCTCTAGCACAGATACGCAGTATTTT

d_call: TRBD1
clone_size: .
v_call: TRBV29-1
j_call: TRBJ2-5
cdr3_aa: CSALTGTETQYF
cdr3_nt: TGCAGCGCCTTGACAGGGACGGAGACCCAGTACTTC

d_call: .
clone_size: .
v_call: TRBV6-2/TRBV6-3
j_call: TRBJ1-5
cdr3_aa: CASSTTGSNQPQHF
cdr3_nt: TGTGCCAGCAGTACCACAGGGTCCAATCAGCCCCAGCATTTT

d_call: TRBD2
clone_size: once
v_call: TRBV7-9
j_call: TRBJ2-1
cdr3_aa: CASTLGGANEQFF
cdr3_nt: TGTGCCAGCACCCTGGGAGGGGCCAATGAGCAGTTCTTC

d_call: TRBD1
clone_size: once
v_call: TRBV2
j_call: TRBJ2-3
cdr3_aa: CASLQQGGTDTQYF
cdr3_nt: TGTGCCAGCCTACAACAGGGGGGCACAGATACGCAGTATTTT

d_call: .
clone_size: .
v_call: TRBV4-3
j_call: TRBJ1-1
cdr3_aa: CASSQGGAYTEAFF
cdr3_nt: TGCGCCAGCAGCCAAGGAGGTGCATACACTGAAGCTTTCTTT

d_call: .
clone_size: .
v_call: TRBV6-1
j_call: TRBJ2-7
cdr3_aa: CASRDLVGESYEQYF
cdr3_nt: TGTGCCAGCAGAGACCTCGTTGGGGAGTCCTACGAGCAGTACTTC

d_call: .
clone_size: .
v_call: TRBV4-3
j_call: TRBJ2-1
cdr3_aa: CASSQALAGHDEQFF
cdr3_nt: TGCGCCAGCAGCCAAGCACTCGCCGGGCACGATGAGCAGTTCTTC

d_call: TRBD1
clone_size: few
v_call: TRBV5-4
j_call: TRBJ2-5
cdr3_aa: CASSLSDRGRVGQGETQYF
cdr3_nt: TGTGCCAGCAGCTTGAGCGACAGGGGGCGAGTTGGACAAGGAGAGACCCAGTACTTC

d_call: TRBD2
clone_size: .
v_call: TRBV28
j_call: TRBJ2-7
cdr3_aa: CASSLRLAGDMSYEQYF
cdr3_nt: TGTGCCAGCAGTCTTCGACTAGCGGGAGATATGAGCTACGAGCAGTACTTC

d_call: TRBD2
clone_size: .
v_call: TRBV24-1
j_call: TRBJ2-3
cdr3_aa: CATSDLREGSTDTQYF
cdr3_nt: TGTGCCACCAGTGATTTGCGGGAGGGTAGCACAGATACGCAGTATTTT

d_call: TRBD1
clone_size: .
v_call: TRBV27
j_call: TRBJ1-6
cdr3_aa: CASSARDRVNSPLHF
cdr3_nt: TGTGCCAGCAGTGCCCGGGACAGGGTGAATTCACCCCTCCACTTT

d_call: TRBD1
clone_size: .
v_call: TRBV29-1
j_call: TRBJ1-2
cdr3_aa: CSVESPPGQGSNYGYTF
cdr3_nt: TGCAGCGTTGAAAGCCCCCCGGGACAGGGATCCAACTATGGCTACACCTTC

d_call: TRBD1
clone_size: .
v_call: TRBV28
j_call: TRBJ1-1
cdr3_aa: CASGEWTGGAFF
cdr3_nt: TGTGCCAGCGGAGAATGGACAGGGGGAGCTTTCTTT

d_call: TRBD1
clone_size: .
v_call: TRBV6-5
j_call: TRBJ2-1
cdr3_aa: CASSYEETGTYNEQFF
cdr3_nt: TGTGCCAGCAGTTACGAGGAGACAGGGACCTACAATGAGCAGTTCTTC

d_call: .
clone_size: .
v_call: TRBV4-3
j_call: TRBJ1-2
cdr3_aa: CASSESIGLNYGYTF
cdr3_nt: TGCGCCAGCAGCGAGTCCATAGGACTTAACTATGGCTACACCTTC

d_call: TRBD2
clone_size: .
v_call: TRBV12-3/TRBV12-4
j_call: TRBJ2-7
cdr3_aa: CASSSHLLAGSGEQYF
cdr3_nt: TGTGCCAGCAGTTCCCACCTTCTAGCGGGGTCTGGGGAGCAGTACTTC

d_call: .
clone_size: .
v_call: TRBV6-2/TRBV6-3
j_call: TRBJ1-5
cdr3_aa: CASSLWGGSNQPQHF
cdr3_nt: TGTGCCAGCAGCTTATGGGGGGGTAGCAATCAGCCCCAGCATTTT

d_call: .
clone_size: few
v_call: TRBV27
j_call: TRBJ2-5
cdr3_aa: CASTPLGQHQETQYF
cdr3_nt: TGTGCCAGCACTCCTTTGGGGCAGCACCAAGAGACCCAGTACTTC

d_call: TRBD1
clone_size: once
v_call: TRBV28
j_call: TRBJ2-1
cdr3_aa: CASSSGTGNLNEQFF
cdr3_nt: TGTGCCAGCAGTTCCGGGACAGGTAATCTCAATGAGCAGTTCTTC

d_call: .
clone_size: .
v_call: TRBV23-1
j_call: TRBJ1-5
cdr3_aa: CASSQPSHNQPQHF
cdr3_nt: TGCGCCAGCAGTCAACCTTCCCATAATCAGCCCCAGCATTTT

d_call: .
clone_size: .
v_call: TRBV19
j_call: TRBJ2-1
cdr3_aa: CASSIVLASYNEQFF
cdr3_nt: TGTGCCAGTAGTATAGTTCTGGCATCCTACAATGAGCAGTTCTTC

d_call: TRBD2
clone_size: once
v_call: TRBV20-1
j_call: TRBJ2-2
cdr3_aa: CSATGGTRGAGELFF
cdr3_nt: TGCAGTGCTACCGGAGGGACTAGAGGGGCCGGGGAGCTGTTTTTT

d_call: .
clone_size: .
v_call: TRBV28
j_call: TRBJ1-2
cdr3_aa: CASSWVAGDSIKGHYGYTF
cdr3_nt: TGTGCCAGCAGTTGGGTGGCGGGGGACTCCATTAAGGGTCACTATGGCTACACCTTC

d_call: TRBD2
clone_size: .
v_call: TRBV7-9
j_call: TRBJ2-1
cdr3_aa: CASSSSGGGPEQFF
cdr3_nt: TGTGCCAGCAGCTCCTCGGGCGGGGGTCCTGAGCAGTTCTTC

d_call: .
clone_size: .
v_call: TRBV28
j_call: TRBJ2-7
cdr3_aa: CASSHRDGEQYF
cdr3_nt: TGTGCCAGCAGCCACCGGGACGGCGAGCAGTACTTC

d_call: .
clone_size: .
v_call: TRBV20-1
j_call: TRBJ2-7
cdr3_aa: CSAEIPGQVLGEQYF
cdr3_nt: TGCAGTGCGGAGATACCGGGACAAGTGTTGGGCGAGCAGTACTTC

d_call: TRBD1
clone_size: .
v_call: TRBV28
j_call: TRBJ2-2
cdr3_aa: CASSWDPGTGETNTGELFF
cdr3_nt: TGTGCCAGCAGTTGGGACCCCGGGACAGGGGAAACCAACACCGGGGAGCTGTTTTTT